A selection of T cell receptor beta chains follows, all from one sample in a study of cytomegalovirus exposure and HLA in healthy donors. The protocol was immunoSEQ multiplex PCR, while the TCRdb copy is restricted to in-frame clones and leaves out a portion. The top ten clones hold over 2.5% of a sample with 120,000 to 150,000 clones, 65% to 85% of them seen once. What was sequenced was PBMCs. All receptors derive from a male donor in good health and CMV-seronegative. Each CDR3 is given with its conserved first and last residue. Some rows mark clone size as missing; the rest say once, few, many or name a class of expanded clone.

v_call	clone_size	j_call	cdr3_aa
TRBV5-1	NA	TRBJ2-7	CASSLEWGRDYSYEQYF
TRBV19	few	TRBJ1-1	CASTGQGANTEAFF
TRBV9	once	TRBJ2-7	CASSGQGYEQYF
TRBV2	NA	TRBJ2-7	CASGPGAYEQYF
TRBV6-7	NA	TRBJ2-7	CAGSTSSSGTPTYEQYF
TRBV7-9	once	TRBJ2-3	CASSFPPGQGPDTQYF
TRBV28	NA	TRBJ1-2	CASGPDRHYGYTF
TRBV27	NA	TRBJ1-2	CASRLSGQYYGYTF
TRBV19	NA	TRBJ2-2	CASSSILAPGELFF
TRBV18	NA	TRBJ1-3	CASSPESGRLNSGNTIYF
TRBV10-1	few	TRBJ2-2	CASSESSSGLMGELFF
TRBV15	NA	TRBJ2-1	CATSRGLAGGSYNEQFF
TRBV7-9	NA	TRBJ2-1	CASSSWGVGNEQFF
TRBV7-9	NA	TRBJ2-2	CASSFYVGELFF
TRBV5-1	NA	TRBJ1-3	CASSLVGPDREAGNTIYF
TRBV19	NA	TRBJ2-1	CASSSGREQFF
TRBV7-9	NA	TRBJ2-5	CSSSLWVGSIETQYF
TRBV4-3	NA	TRBJ1-2	CASSLTGTDGYTF
TRBV2	NA	TRBJ1-2	CASRPAGQGGSGYTF
TRBV4-3	NA	TRBJ2-7	CASSQEGDEQYF
TRBV4-1	NA	TRBJ1-4	CASSRESTNEKLFF
TRBV21-1	NA	TRBJ1-5	CASSKWVETGINQPQHF
TRBV9	few	TRBJ2-3	CASSALDWISTDTQYF
TRBV27	NA	TRBJ1-2	CASSLGGPWGGYTF
TRBV11-2	NA	TRBJ1-3	CASGVLGERNTIYF
TRBV6-6	once	TRBJ2-7	CASTAWAGEDEQYF
TRBV7-3	NA	TRBJ2-2	CASSLNGRDGELFF
TRBV7-9	NA	TRBJ1-1	CASRYATGLNTEAFF
TRBV5-1	NA	TRBJ1-1	CASSLARGHTEAFF
TRBV13	NA	TRBJ2-7	CASSGAGGEVYF
TRBV2	NA	TRBJ2-5	CASRETSGRAGETQYF
TRBV19	NA	TRBJ2-1	CASSMPRSHNEQFF
TRBV7-8	NA	TRBJ2-3	CASSFTSGRADTQYF
TRBV7-3	NA	TRBJ2-3	CASSPRLPGDTQYF
TRBV7-9	NA	TRBJ2-2	CASSRSRGQGTGELFF
TRBV9	NA	TRBJ2-5	CASSVVDQETQYF
TRBV18	once	TRBJ1-1	CASSPSDRGAGNTEAFF
TRBV5-4	once	TRBJ2-7	CASSGQGISYEQYF
TRBV2	NA	TRBJ2-3	CASSGDLGVSDTQYF
TRBV5-1	NA	TRBJ1-6	CASSLGEGGSPLHF
TRBV7-3	NA	TRBJ2-3	CASSPIAGVADTQYF
TRBV9	NA	TRBJ1-2	CASSLMGSYGYTF
TRBV5-6	NA	TRBJ2-1	CASSLELAGVNEQFF
TRBV2	NA	TRBJ1-1	CASSQYQGDTEAFF
TRBV7-2	NA	TRBJ2-7	CASSLGNPGSSSYEQYF
TRBV28	NA	TRBJ2-2	CASQTPGGTGELFF
TRBV7-9	NA	TRBJ1-5	CASSSQGVNQPQHF
TRBV28	NA	TRBJ2-7	CASSPLGGAPYEQYF
TRBV10-3	NA	TRBJ2-2	CAISEMAAYTGELFF
TRBV27	NA	TRBJ1-1	CASSLSRNTEAFF
TRBV29-1	NA	TRBJ2-1	CSANGLAGSYNEQFF
TRBV19	NA	TRBJ1-4	CASPRISYEKLFF